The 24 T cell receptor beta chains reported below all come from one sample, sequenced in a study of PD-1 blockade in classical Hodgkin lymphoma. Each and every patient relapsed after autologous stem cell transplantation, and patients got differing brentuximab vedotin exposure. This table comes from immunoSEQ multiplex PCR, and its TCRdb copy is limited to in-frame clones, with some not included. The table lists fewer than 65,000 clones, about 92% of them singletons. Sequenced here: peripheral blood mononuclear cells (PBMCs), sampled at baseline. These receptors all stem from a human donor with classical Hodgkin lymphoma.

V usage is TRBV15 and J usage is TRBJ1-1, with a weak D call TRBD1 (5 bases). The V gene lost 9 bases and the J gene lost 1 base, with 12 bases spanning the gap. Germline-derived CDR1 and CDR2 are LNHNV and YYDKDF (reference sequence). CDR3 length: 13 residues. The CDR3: CATSGMKNTEAFF. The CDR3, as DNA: TGTGCCACTTCAGGGATGAAGAACACTGAAGCTTTCTTT.

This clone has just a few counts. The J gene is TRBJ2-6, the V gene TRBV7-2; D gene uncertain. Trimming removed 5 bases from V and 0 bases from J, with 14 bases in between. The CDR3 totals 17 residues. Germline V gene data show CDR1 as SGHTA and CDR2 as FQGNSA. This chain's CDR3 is CASSRPPVSSGANVLTF. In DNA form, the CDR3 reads TGTGCCAGCAGCCGGCCCCCTGTGAGCTCTGGGGCCAACGTCCTGACTTTC.

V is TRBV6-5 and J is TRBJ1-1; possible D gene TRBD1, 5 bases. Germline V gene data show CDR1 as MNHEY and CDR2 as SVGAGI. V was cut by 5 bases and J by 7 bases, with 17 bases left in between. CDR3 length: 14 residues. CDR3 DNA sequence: TGTGCCAGCAGTCTACACGAGGGGTATCTTGAAGCTTTCTTT. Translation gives CASSLHEGYLEAFF.

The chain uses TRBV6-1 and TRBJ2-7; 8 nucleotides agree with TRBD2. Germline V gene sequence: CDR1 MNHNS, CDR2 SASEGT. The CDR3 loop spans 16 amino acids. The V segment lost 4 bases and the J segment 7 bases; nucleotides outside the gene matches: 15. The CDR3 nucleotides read TGTGCCAGCAGTGTCCCTTTGCGGGGGGCCGCCTGGGAGCAGTACTTC. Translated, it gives CASSVPLRGAAWEQYF.

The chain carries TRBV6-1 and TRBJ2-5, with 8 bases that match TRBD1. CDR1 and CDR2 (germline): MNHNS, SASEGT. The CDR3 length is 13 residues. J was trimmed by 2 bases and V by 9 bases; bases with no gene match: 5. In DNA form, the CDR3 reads TGTGCCAGTGGGACAGGCGCGCAAGAGACCCAGTACTTC. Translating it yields CASGTGAQETQYF.

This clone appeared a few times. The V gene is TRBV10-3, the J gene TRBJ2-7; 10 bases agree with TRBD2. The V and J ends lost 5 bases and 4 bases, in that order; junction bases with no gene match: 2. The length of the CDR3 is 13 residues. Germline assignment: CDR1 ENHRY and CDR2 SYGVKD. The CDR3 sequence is CAISLAGAYEQYF. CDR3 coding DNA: TGTGCCATCAGTCTAGCGGGGGCATACGAGCAGTACTTC.

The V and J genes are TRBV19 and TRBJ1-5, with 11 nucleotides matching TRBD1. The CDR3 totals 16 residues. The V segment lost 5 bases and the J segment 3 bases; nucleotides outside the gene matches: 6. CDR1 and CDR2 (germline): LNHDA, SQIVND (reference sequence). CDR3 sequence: CASSPRTGGLNQPQHF. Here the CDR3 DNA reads TGTGCCAGTAGTCCAAGGACAGGGGGCCTCAATCAGCCCCAGCATTTT.

CDR3 bases: TGTGCCAGCAGCTCAATTCCGAACACTGAAGCTTTCTTT. It specifies CASSSIPNTEAFF. The V call is TRBV6-1, the J call TRBJ1-1, with unresolved D. Trimming stripped 6 bases from V and 1 base from J, with 9 bases between. This CDR3 spans 13 amino acids. The V gene's germline CDR1 is MNHNS and CDR2 SASEGT.

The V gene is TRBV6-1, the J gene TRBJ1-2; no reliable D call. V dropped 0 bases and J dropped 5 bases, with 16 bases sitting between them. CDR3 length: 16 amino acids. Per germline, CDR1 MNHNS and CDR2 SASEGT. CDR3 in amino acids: CASSEARAAPSYGYTF. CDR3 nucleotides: TGTGCCAGCAGTGAAGCCCGCGCGGCACCTAGTTATGGCTACACCTTC.

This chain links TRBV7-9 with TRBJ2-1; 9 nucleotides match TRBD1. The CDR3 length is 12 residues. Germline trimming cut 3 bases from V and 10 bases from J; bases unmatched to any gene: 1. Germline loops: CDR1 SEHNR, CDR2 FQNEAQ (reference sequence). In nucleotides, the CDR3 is TGTGCCAGCAGCTTCGGGACAGGGGAGCAGTTCTTC. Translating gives CASSFGTGEQFF. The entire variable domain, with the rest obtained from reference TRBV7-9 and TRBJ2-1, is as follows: DTGVSQNPRHKITKRGQNVTFRCDPISEHNRLYWYRQTLGQGPEFLTYFQNEAQLEKSRLLSDRFSAERPKGSFSTLEIQRTEQGDSAMYLCASSFGTGEQFFGPGTRLTVL.

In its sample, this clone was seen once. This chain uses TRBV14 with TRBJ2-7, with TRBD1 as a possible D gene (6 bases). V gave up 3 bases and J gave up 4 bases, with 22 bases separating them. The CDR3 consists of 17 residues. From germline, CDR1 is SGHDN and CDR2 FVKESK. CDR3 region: CASSQKTSGQTLYEQYF. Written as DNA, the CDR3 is TGTGCCAGCAGCCAGAAGACGTCAGGACAGACTTTATACGAGCAGTACTTC. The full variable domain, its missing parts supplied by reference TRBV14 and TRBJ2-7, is EAGVTQFPSHSVIEKGQTVTLRCDPISGHDNLYWYRRVMGKEIKFLLHFVKESKQDESGMPNNRFLAERTGGTYSTLKVQPAELEDSGVYFCASSQKTSGQTLYEQYFGPGTRLTVT.

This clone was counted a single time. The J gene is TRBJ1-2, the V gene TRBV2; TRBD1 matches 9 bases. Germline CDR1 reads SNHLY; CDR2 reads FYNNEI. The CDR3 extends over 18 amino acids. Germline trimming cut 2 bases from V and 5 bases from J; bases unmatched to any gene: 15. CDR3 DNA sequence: TGTGCCAGCAGTGAAACGGTGGCCTCCTCCGGACAGGGGTATGGCTACACCTTC. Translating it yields CASSETVASSGQGYGYTF.

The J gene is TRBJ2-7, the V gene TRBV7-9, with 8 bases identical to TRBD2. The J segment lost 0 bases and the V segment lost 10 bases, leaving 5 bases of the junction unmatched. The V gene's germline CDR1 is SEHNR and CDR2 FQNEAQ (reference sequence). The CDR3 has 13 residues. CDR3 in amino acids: CATQRGNSYEQYF. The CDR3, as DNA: TGTGCCACCCAGCGGGGGAACTCCTACGAGCAGTACTTC.

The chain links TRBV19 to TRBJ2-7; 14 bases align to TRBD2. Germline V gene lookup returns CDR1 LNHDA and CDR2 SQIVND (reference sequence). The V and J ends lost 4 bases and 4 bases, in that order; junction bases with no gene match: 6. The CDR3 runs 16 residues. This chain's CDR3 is CASSTQGLAGAYEQYF. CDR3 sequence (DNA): TGTGCCAGTAGTACCCAGGGACTAGCGGGAGCATACGAGCAGTACTTC.

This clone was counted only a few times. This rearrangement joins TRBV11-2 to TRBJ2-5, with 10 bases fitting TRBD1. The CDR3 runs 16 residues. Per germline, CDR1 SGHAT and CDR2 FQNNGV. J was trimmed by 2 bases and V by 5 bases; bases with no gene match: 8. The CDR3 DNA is TGTGCCAGCAGCCCTTGGGGACAGGGGACACAAGAGACCCAGTACTTC. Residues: CASSPWGQGTQETQYF.

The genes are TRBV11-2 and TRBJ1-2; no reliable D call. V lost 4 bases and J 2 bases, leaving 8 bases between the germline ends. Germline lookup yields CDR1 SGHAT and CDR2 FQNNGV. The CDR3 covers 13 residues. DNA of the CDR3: TGTGCCAGCAGCTATCGGGGAAACTATGGCTACACCTTC. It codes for CASSYRGNYGYTF.

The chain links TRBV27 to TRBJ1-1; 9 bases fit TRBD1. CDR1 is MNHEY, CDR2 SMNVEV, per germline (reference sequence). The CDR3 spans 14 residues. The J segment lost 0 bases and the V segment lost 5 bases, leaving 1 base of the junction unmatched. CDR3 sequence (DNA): TGTGCCAGCAGTAACAGGGGGCTGAACACTGAAGCTTTCTTT. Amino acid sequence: CASSNRGLNTEAFF.

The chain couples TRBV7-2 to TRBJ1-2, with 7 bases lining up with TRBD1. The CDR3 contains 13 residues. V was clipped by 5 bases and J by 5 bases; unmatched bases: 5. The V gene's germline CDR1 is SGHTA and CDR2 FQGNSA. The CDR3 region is CASSRGQSYGYTF. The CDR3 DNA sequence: TGTGCCAGCAGCCGGGGACAGAGTTATGGCTACACCTTC.

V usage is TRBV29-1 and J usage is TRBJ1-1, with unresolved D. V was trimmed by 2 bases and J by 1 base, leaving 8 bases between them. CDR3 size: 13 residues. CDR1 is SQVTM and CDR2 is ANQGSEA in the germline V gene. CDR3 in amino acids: CSVERRGNTEAFF. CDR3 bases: TGCAGCGTTGAAAGGCGGGGGAACACTGAAGCTTTCTTT.

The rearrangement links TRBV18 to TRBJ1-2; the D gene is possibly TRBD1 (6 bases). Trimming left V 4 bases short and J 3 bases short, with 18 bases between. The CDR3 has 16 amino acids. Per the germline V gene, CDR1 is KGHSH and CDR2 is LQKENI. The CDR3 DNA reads TGTGCCAGCTCACACACACACGCTACAGGGCACTATGGCTACACCTTC. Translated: CASSHTHATGHYGYTF.

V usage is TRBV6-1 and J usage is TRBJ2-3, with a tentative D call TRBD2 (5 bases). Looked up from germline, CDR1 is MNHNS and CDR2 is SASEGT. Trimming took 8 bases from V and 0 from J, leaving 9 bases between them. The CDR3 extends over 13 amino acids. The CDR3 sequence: CASRLPSTDTQYF. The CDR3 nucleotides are TGTGCCAGCCGACTACCTAGCACAGATACGCAGTATTTT.

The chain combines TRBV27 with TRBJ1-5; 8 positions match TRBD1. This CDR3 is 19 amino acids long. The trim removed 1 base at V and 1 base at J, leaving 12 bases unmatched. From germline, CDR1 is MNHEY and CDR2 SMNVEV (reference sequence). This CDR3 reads CASSLLPGTGRKSNQPQHF. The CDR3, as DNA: TGTGCCAGCAGTTTATTACCCGGGACAGGACGAAAAAGCAATCAGCCCCAGCATTTT.

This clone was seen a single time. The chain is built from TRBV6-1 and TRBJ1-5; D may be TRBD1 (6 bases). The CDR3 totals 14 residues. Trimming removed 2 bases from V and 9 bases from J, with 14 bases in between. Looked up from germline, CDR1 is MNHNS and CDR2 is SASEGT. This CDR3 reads CASSEPGARAPQHF. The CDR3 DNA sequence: TGTGCCAGCAGTGAACCAGGGGCAAGGGCGCCCCAGCATTTT.

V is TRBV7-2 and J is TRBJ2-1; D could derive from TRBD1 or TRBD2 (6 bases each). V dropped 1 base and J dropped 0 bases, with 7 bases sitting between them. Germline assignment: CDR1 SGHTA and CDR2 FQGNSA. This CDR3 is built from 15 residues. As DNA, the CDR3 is TGTGCCAGCAGCTTAGAGGGGGGCTCCTACAATGAGCAGTTCTTC. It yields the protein CASSLEGGSYNEQFF.